A selection of T cell receptor beta chains follows, all from one sample in a study of chemoradiotherapy in HPV16-positive cancers. Clones were read by immunoSEQ multiplex PCR, and TCRdb kept only the in-frame ones, dropping some. Here the sample spans some 900 clones, around 90% being singletons. The input for sequencing was tumor tissue, taken from a patient who underwent chemoradiotherapy. Every receptor here comes from a human donor with HPV-associated anogenital cancer. Each CDR3 is given with its conserved first and last residue. The D gene is left open where the match is weak. Rows may omit the clone size; those that give it use once, few, many or a size class.

D gene,J gene,clone size,V gene,CDR3 protein,CDR3 DNA
-,TRBJ2-2,-,TRBV7-6,CASSSSRELFF,TGTGCCAGCAGCTCTTCTAGGGAGCTGTTTTTT
TRBD2,TRBJ2-1,-,TRBV9,CASSSSGDSYNEQFF,TGTGCCAGCAGCTCTAGCGGGGACTCCTACAATGAGCAGTTCTTC
TRBD1,TRBJ1-5,-,TRBV2,CASSTGQGGIQPQHF,TGTGCCAGCAGTACCGGACAGGGGGGAATACAGCCCCAGCATTTT
TRBD1,TRBJ1-1,-,TRBV6-1,CASPISTGMNTEAFF,TGTGCCAGCCCGATTTCGACAGGGATGAACACTGAAGCTTTCTTT
-,TRBJ1-2,once,TRBV4-1,CASSFTRNRKTYGYTF,TGCGCCAGCAGCTTCACCCGGAACCGAAAGACCTATGGCTACACCTTC
-,TRBJ2-7,-,TRBV15,CATSRDSGLAYEQYF,TGTGCCACCAGCAGAGATAGTGGACTTGCCTACGAGCAGTACTTC
-,TRBJ1-5,-,TRBV19,CASSTRVYQPQHF,TGTGCCAGTAGTACCAGGGTCTATCAGCCCCAGCATTTT
TRBD1,TRBJ1-2,-,TRBV28,CASSLTSTGLGGYTF,TGTGCCAGCAGCCTGACCTCGACAGGGTTGGGAGGCTACACCTTC
-,TRBJ2-7,-,TRBV28,CASSLPGDGEQYF,TGTGCCAGCAGTTTGCCCGGGGATGGCGAGCAGTACTTC
TRBD2,TRBJ2-1,-,TRBV2,CASRPGLAGFLQFF,TGTGCCAGCAGACCAGGACTAGCGGGGTTCCTGCAGTTCTTC
TRBD2,TRBJ2-3,-,TRBV6-7,CASPKTSGRADRNTQYF,TGTGCCAGCCCAAAGACTAGCGGGAGGGCCGATAGAAATACGCAGTATTTT
TRBD2,TRBJ2-1,-,TRBV7-8,CASAGGGSYNEQFF,TGTGCCAGCGCGGGAGGGGGCTCCTACAATGAGCAGTTCTTC
TRBD2,TRBJ2-7,once,TRBV2,CASRGLAGPYEQYF,TGTGCCAGCAGGGGACTAGCGGGTCCCTACGAGCAGTACTTC
-,TRBJ1-6,-,TRBV7-2,CASSRGGGTSYNSPLHF,TGTGCCAGCAGCCGTGGGGGGGGAACGTCCTATAATTCACCCCTCCACTTT
-,TRBJ2-3,-,TRBV11-1,CASSQGTPRTDTQYF,TGTGCCAGCAGCCAAGGGACTCCTCGCACAGATACGCAGTATTTT
TRBD2,TRBJ2-4,-,TRBV5-6,CASSLFSSGGVNIQYF,TGTGCCAGCAGCTTGTTCTCCAGCGGGGGGGTGAACATTCAGTACTTC
TRBD1,TRBJ1-1,-,TRBV5-1,CASSPWGQRSTEAFF,TGCGCCAGCAGCCCATGGGGACAGCGGAGCACTGAAGCTTTCTTT
TRBD2,TRBJ2-7,-,TRBV5-1,CASSLAASGSGEQYF,TGCGCCAGCAGCTTGGCGGCTAGCGGGAGTGGCGAGCAGTACTTC
-,TRBJ2-3,-,TRBV28,CASSLWFEDRTQYF,TGTGCCAGCAGTTTATGGTTCGAGGACCGTACGCAGTATTTT
TRBD1,TRBJ2-1,once,TRBV7-3,CASSPWTGIYNEQFF,TGTGCCAGCAGCCCTTGGACAGGGATTTACAATGAGCAGTTCTTC
-,TRBJ2-6,-,TRBV2,CASNLLPGQLLSGANVLTF,TGTGCCAGCAATCTACTCCCGGGACAACTACTCTCTGGGGCCAACGTCCTGACTTTC
-,TRBJ2-3,few,TRBV6-5,CASSYSILATDTQYF,TGTGCCAGCAGTTACTCGATTCTGGCCACAGATACGCAGTATTTT
TRBD1,TRBJ2-2,-,TRBV5-1,CASTSGGNTGELFF,TGCGCCAGCACTTCAGGGGGGAACACCGGGGAGCTGTTTTTT
TRBD1,TRBJ1-2,-,TRBV5-4,CASSARQGGNYGYTF,TGTGCCAGCAGCGCCCGACAGGGGGGTAACTATGGCTACACCTTC
-,TRBJ2-3,-,TRBV6-1,CASRLGASTDTQYF,TGTGCCAGCAGGTTAGGCGCGAGCACAGATACGCAGTATTTT
-,TRBJ2-7,-,TRBV5-6,CASSLFLALLSYEQYF,TGTGCCAGCAGCTTGTTTCTAGCGCTCCTCTCCTACGAGCAGTACTTC
TRBD2,TRBJ2-1,-,TRBV2,CASSAFGLADNNEQFF,TGTGCCAGCAGTGCTTTCGGACTAGCGGACAACAATGAGCAGTTCTTC
-,TRBJ1-3,-,TRBV5-1,CASSLGTPGDTIYF,TGCGCCAGCAGCCTCGGGACCCCGGGTGACACCATATATTTT
-,TRBJ1-2,-,TRBV15,CATSIGGYGYTF,TGTGCCACCAGCATTGGGGGATATGGCTACACCTTC
-,TRBJ2-3,-,TRBV4-1,CASSPGEQTQYF,TGCGCCAGCAGTCCCGGGGAACAGACGCAGTATTTT
TRBD1,TRBJ1-2,-,TRBV7-9,CASLKGQGDDYGYTF,TGTGCCAGCCTTAAAGGGCAGGGGGACGACTATGGCTACACCTTC
-,TRBJ1-4,-,TRBV2,CASSVFYRSGGPGEKLFF,TGTGCCAGCAGTGTTTTCTACAGGAGCGGCGGCCCAGGGGAAAAACTGTTTTTT
-,TRBJ2-5,once,TRBV27,CASSGETQYF,TGTGCCAGCAGTGGAGAGACCCAGTACTTC
-,TRBJ1-2,-,TRBV5-4,CASSPDSYYGYTF,TGTGCCAGCAGCCCGGACAGCTACTATGGCTACACCTTC
-,TRBJ1-3,-,TRBV9,CASSANNGNTIYF,TGTGCCAGCAGCGCCAATAACGGAAACACCATATATTTT
-,TRBJ2-5,-,TRBV7-9,CASSLARGSAVQETQYF,TGTGCCAGCAGCTTAGCCAGGGGATCGGCGGTCCAAGAGACCCAGTACTTC
TRBD1,TRBJ2-6,-,TRBV2,CASSEETGVLSGANVLTF,TGTGCCAGCAGTGAAGAGACAGGGGTCCTCTCTGGGGCCAACGTCCTGACTTTC
TRBD1,TRBJ1-2,-,TRBV2,CASSTGQGNGYTF,TGTGCCAGCAGTACCGGACAGGGAAATGGCTACACCTTC
TRBD1,TRBJ1-1,-,TRBV5-1,CASSLSTGEGPNTEAFF,TGCGCCAGCAGCTTGTCGACAGGGGAGGGACCGAACACTGAAGCTTTCTTT
TRBD2,TRBJ2-5,-,TRBV2,CASSEGIAGYQETQYF,TGTGCCAGCAGTGAAGGAATAGCGGGGTACCAAGAGACCCAGTACTTC
-,TRBJ2-2,-,TRBV5-1,CASSLAGELFF,TGCGCCAGCAGCTTGGCCGGGGAGCTGTTTTTT
-,TRBJ2-7,-,TRBV27,CASSPTRRWEAYEQYF,TGTGCCAGCAGTCCAACCCGGCGCTGGGAGGCCTACGAGCAGTACTTC
TRBD2,TRBJ2-1,-,TRBV2,CASSGVPGLAENEQFF,TGTGCCAGCAGTGGGGTTCCGGGACTAGCGGAGAATGAGCAGTTCTTC
-,TRBJ1-2,-,TRBV29-1,CSVGFMSGYTF,TGCAGCGTTGGTTTTATGAGTGGCTACACCTTC
-,TRBJ2-7,-,TRBV6-5,CASQQGGESLYEQYF,TGTGCCAGCCAACAGGGGGGGGAATCCCTCTACGAGCAGTACTTC
-,TRBJ2-5,-,TRBV5-6,CASSPGRGLETQYF,TGTGCCAGCAGCCCGGGCAGGGGCTTGGAGACCCAGTACTTC
-,TRBJ1-2,-,TRBV5-6,CASSLNRAQDGYTF,TGTGCCAGCAGCTTGAACAGGGCCCAGGATGGCTACACCTTC
-,TRBJ2-5,-,TRBV7-7,CASSLLGGHETQYF,TGTGCCAGCAGCCTACTAGGAGGGCATGAGACCCAGTACTTC
-,TRBJ2-3,-,TRBV12-5,CASGLGTEGTDTQYF,TGTGCTAGTGGTTTGGGGACAGAGGGCACAGATACGCAGTATTTT
-,TRBJ2-7,-,TRBV19,CASSPEGAYEQYF,TGTGCCAGTAGTCCAGAGGGAGCCTACGAGCAGTACTTC
-,TRBJ1-4,-,TRBV28,CASSLAQGLDEKLFF,TGTGCCAGCAGTTTGGCTCAGGGGCTGGATGAAAAACTGTTTTTT
-,TRBJ2-1,-,TRBV5-8,CASSLSNEQFF,TGTGCCAGCAGCTTGTCCAATGAGCAGTTCTTC
-,TRBJ2-7,-,TRBV29-1,CSVGGSYEQYF,TGCAGCGTTGGTGGGTCCTACGAGCAGTACTTC